One and the same sample provided the 13 T cell receptor beta chains below, sequenced in a study of blood T cell repertoires in COVID-19. This table comes from immunoSEQ multiplex PCR, and its TCRdb copy is limited to in-frame clones, with some not included. The sample consists of over 150,000 clones, 85% to 95% of them appearing once. Sequencing was performed on peripheral blood. All receptors come from a man in his fifties or sixties with acute or convalescent COVID-19.

Here the CDR3 DNA reads TGCAGTGCCCAAGACGGGGATGGCTACACCTTC. Protein: CSAQDGDGYTF. The J gene is TRBJ1-2, the V gene TRBV20-1; unclear D gene. From germline, CDR1 is DFQATT and CDR2 SNEGSKA (reference sequence). CDR3 size: 11 residues. V was pared by 6 bases and J by 6 bases, with 11 bases between.

The chain recombines TRBV6-5 with TRBJ1-5, with D perhaps matching TRBD1 (5 bases). Between the trimmed V and J ends, which lost 6 bases and 2 bases, there was a span of 14 bases. Germline lookup yields CDR1 MNHEY and CDR2 SVGAGI. The CDR3 runs 15 residues. The CDR3 bases are TGTGCCAGCAGCTCGGGGGGAGAAGGCAATCAGCCCCAGCATTTT. Its translation: CASSSGGEGNQPQHF.

The chain joins TRBV7-2 to TRBJ2-2; TRBD2 aligns across 12 bases. The CDR3 is 18 amino acids. CDR1 SGHTA and CDR2 FQGNSA come from the germline V gene. J was trimmed by 0 bases and V by 3 bases; bases with no gene match: 5. CDR3 nucleotides: TGTGCCAGCAGCTTCCGACTAGCGGGGGACTCGAACACCGGGGAGCTGTTTTTT. Its protein is CASSFRLAGDSNTGELFF.

The V call is TRBV3-1 (or the pseudogene TRBV3-2), the J call TRBJ2-7, with 8 bases matching TRBD1. CDR1 LGHDT and CDR2 YNNKEL come from the germline V gene (reference sequence). Trimming cost V 2 bases and J 7 bases; bases outside gene matches: 4. This CDR3 is built from 13 residues. The CDR3: CASSQQGAEEQYF. CDR3 bases: TGTGCCAGCAGCCAACAGGGGGCTGAGGAGCAGTACTTC.

V and J are TRBV5-1 and TRBJ2-1; TRBD1 matches 8 bases. The trim removed 3 bases at V and 5 bases at J, leaving 1 base unmatched. Germline V gene sequence: CDR1 SGHRS, CDR2 YFSETQ. The CDR3 has 13 residues. The CDR3 sequence is CASSWDRNNEQFF. The CDR3 coding sequence is TGCGCCAGCAGCTGGGACAGGAACAATGAGCAGTTCTTC.

The V call is TRBV20-1, the J call TRBJ2-7; no clear D gene. This CDR3 comprises 13 residues. Trimming took 3 bases from V and 3 from J, leaving 12 bases between them. CDR1 and CDR2 (germline): DFQATT, SNEGSKA (reference sequence). DNA of the CDR3: TGCAGTGCTAGTCGTCGAACGGGCTACGAGCAGTACTTC. The encoded protein is CSASRRTGYEQYF.

The chain recombines TRBV30 with TRBJ2-5; 10 bases are shared with TRBD2. Germline CDR1 and CDR2: GTSNPN and SVGIG (reference sequence). After removal of 2 bases from V and 4 bases from J, the junction contained 10 bases not matched to a gene. The CDR3 contains 16 residues. The CDR3 is CAWSPSGRVYIETQYF. CDR3 coding DNA: TGTGCCTGGAGTCCCAGCGGGAGGGTTTATATAGAGACCCAGTACTTC. Filled out from reference TRBV30 and TRBJ2-5, the complete variable domain reads SQTIHQWPATLVQPVGSPLSLECTVEGTSNPNLYWYRQAAGRGLQLLFYSVGIGQISSEVPQNLSASRPQDRQFILSSKKLLLSDSGFYLCAWSPSGRVYIETQYFGPGTRLLVL.

CDR3 sequence: CASSKAPHLSDEQYV. The CDR3 DNA sequence: TGTGCCAGCAGCAAAGCCCCCCATCTCTCGGACGAGCAGTACGTC. V is TRBV21-1 and J is TRBJ2-7; TRBD2, the table's D call, lacks a check against the DNA. TRBV21-1 is a listed pseudogene. This CDR3 region has 15 residues.

The rearrangement joins TRBV7-2 to TRBJ1-1; TRBD1 might be the D (6 bases). CDR1 is SGHTA and CDR2 is FQGNSA in the germline V gene. With 2 bases removed from V and 7 bases from J, the gap between germline ends came to 14 bases. This CDR3 contains 14 residues. CDR3 sequence: CASSLPPDRFEAFF. The CDR3, as DNA: TGTGCCAGCAGCTTACCCCCCGACAGGTTTGAAGCTTTCTTT. Full variable domain (outside the CDR3, taken from reference TRBV7-2 and TRBJ1-1): GAGVSQSPSNKVTEKGKDVELRCDPISGHTALYWYRQSLGQGLEFLIYFQGNSAPDKSGLPSDRFSAERTGGSVSTLTIQRTQQEDSAVYLCASSLPPDRFEAFFGQGTRLTVV.

The chain combines TRBV5-6 with TRBJ2-7, with unresolved D. V was trimmed by 1 base and J by 1 base, leaving 9 bases between them. Germline loops: CDR1 SGHDT, CDR2 YYEEEE. The CDR3 runs 14 residues. For the CDR3, the DNA is TGTGCCAGCAGCTTGACGGCGACTTCCTACGAGCAGTACTTC. This encodes CASSLTATSYEQYF.

V usage is TRBV25-1 and J usage is TRBJ1-5; D remains ambiguous. The ends were cut back, 4 bases at V and 4 bases at J, with 11 bases in the middle. Germline lookup yields CDR1 MGHDK and CDR2 SYGVNS. This CDR3 is built from 14 residues. In DNA form, the CDR3 reads TGTGCCAGCAGTGGTTTCGGGTTTAATCAGCCCCAGCATTTT. This codes for CASSGFGFNQPQHF.

V is TRBV2 and J is TRBJ1-1, with D perhaps matching TRBD1 (5 bases). CDR3 size: 14 residues. Germline assignment: CDR1 SNHLY and CDR2 FYNNEI. Trimming removed 5 bases from V and 3 bases from J, with 13 bases in between. The DNA for the CDR3 is TGTGCCAGCAGTATCCAGGGTATGGACACTGAAGCTTTCTTT. Protein product: CASSIQGMDTEAFF. The full variable domain, in which reference TRBV2 and TRBJ1-1 provide the parts outside the CDR3, is EPEVTQTPSHQVTQMGQEVILRCVPISNHLYFYWYRQILGQKVEFLVSFYNNEISEKSEIFDDQFSVERPDGSNFTLKIRSTKLEDSAMYFCASSIQGMDTEAFFGQGTRLTVV.

V usage is TRBV3-1 (or the pseudogene TRBV3-2) and J usage is TRBJ2-1; TRBD2 aligns across 8 bases. This CDR3 contains 15 residues. Germline CDR1 and CDR2: LGHDT and YNNKEL (reference sequence). J lost 5 bases, V lost 4 bases, and 7 bases had no gene match. In DNA form, the CDR3 reads TGTGCCAGCAGCCTCCTGAGCGGGGGAAACAATGAGCAGTTCTTC. Amino acid sequence: CASSLLSGGNNEQFF.